The next 31 T cell receptor beta chains were all read from a single sample in a study of graft-versus-host responses after intestinal transplantation. The antigens for these receptors are not known. Data came from immunoSEQ multiplex PCR; TCRdb stores just in-frame clones and leaves some out. The sample gives 90,000 to 95,000 clones, approximately 95% of which show up once; around 0.49% is in the top ten. The material was unstimulated CD8+ T cells sorted from spleen or lymph node cells, obtained before intestinal transplant. These receptors were obtained from a human donor who received an intestinal transplant.

In regard to this clone: In the same sample, other DNA sequences code for this CDR3. The rearrangement joins TRBV4-1 to TRBJ2-7; weak D call: TRBD1 (6 bases). The CDR3 has 14 residues. V lost 1 base, J lost 3 bases, and 10 bases lay in between. Germline V gene lookup returns CDR1 MGHRA and CDR2 YSYEKL. CDR3 nucleotide sequence: TGCGCCAGCAGCCAAGGTCAGGACAGCTACGAGCAGTACTTC. This encodes CASSQGQDSYEQYF.

This clone occurred once. CDR3 in amino acids: CASSQTGNYEQYF. The DNA for the CDR3 is TGTGCCAGCAGCCAGACAGGAAACTACGAGCAGTACTTC. This chain connects TRBV27 to TRBJ2-7; the D gene is possibly TRBD1 (6 bases). The CDR3 covers 13 residues. Germline V CDR1 and CDR2: MNHEY, SMNVEV (reference sequence). Trimming shortened V by 6 bases and J by 3 bases, and 12 bases separated the two germline ends.

This clone was counted once. J is TRBJ1-6 and V is TRBV5-1, with 9 positions matching TRBD1. Germline CDR1 reads SGHRS; CDR2 reads YFSETQ. After removal of 0 bases from V and 9 bases from J, the junction contained 7 bases not matched to a gene. This CDR3 contains 16 residues. The DNA for the CDR3 is TGCGCCAGCAGCTTGGGGGACAGGGCGACGAGTTCACCCCTCCACTTT. Translating it yields CASSLGDRATSSPLHF.

In its sample, this clone was seen once. The chain joins TRBV4-2 to TRBJ2-7; no clear D. CDR3 length: 13 amino acids. Germline V gene lookup returns CDR1 LGHNA and CDR2 YNFKEQ. Trimming removed 2 bases from V and 4 bases from J, with 9 bases in between. The CDR3 DNA sequence: TGTGCCAGCAGCCAACTTACAGATTACGAGCAGTACTTC. Protein product: CASSQLTDYEQYF.

The rearrangement links TRBV5-4 to TRBJ2-3; 10 nucleotides match TRBD1. The germline gives CDR1 SGHNT, CDR2 YYREEE (reference sequence). The CDR3 consists of 16 residues. J was trimmed by 4 bases and V by 4 bases; bases with no gene match: 9. This CDR3 is CASSAGTGDKADTQYF. DNA for the CDR3: TGTGCCAGCAGCGCAGGGACAGGGGATAAGGCAGATACGCAGTATTTT.

V is TRBV4-1 and J is TRBJ1-1, with 8 bases matching TRBD1. Germline CDR1 is MGHRA and CDR2 is YSYEKL. CDR3 length: 16 amino acids. Unmatched junction bases numbered 4, after V lost 1 base and J lost 0 bases. CDR3 in amino acids: CASSQGSTGVNTEAFF. As DNA, the CDR3 is TGCGCCAGCAGCCAAGGATCGACAGGGGTGAACACTGAAGCTTTCTTT.

The chain is built from TRBV5-5 and TRBJ2-7, with 7 nucleotides matching TRBD1. The V and J ends lost 0 bases and 3 bases, in that order; junction bases with no gene match: 9. This CDR3 has 16 residues. The germline gives CDR1 SGHKS, CDR2 YYEKEE (reference sequence). In DNA form, the CDR3 reads TGTGCCAGCAGCTTGGCCCGGACAGGCGATTTCTACGAGCAGTACTTC. Its translation: CASSLARTGDFYEQYF.

J is TRBJ2-7 and V is TRBV9, with D perhaps TRBD1 (5 bases). Looked up from germline, CDR1 is SGDLS and CDR2 is YYNGEE. The CDR3 runs to 15 residues. Trimming left V 5 bases short and J 0 bases short, with 15 bases between. CDR3 loop: CASSEGAGASYEQYF. CDR3 nucleotides: TGTGCCAGCAGTGAAGGGGCAGGTGCCTCCTACGAGCAGTACTTC.

A few counts support this clone. The rearrangement uses TRBV11-3 and TRBJ2-7; D gene uncertain. Deletions cut 4 bases from V and 3 bases from J, with 4 bases between. CDR3 length: 11 residues. Germline CDR1 and CDR2: SGHNT and YENEEA. The CDR3 DNA reads as TGTGCCAGCAGCTCTTACTACGAGCAGTACTTC. It specifies CASSSYYEQYF.

V gene TRBV7-6 combines with J gene TRBJ2-4; TRBD2 matches at 14 bases. Germline-derived CDR1 and CDR2 are SGHVS and FNYEAQ. The CDR3 is made up of 16 amino acids. V lost 5 bases and J lost 7; bases outside the gene matches: 7. The CDR3 region is CASSPTSGRAYNIQYF. In DNA, the CDR3 is TGTGCCAGCAGCCCGACTAGCGGGAGGGCCTATAACATTCAGTACTTC. The complete variable domain, with remaining parts taken from reference TRBV7-6 and TRBJ2-4, reads GAGVSQSPRYKVTKRGQDVALRCDPISGHVSLYWYRQALGQGPEFLTYFNYEAQQDKSGLPNDRFSAERPEGSISTLTIQRTEQRDSAMYRCASSPTSGRAYNIQYFGAGTRLSVL.

The gene calls are TRBV5-6 and TRBJ2-7; 10 positions match TRBD1. The germline V gene encodes CDR1 SGHDT and CDR2 YYEEEE. The CDR3 is 15 residues long. J lost 5 bases, V lost 0 bases, and 5 bases had no gene match. CDR3 sequence (DNA): TGTGCCAGCAGCTTGGCCCTCGGGACAGGGGACGAGCAGTACTTC. Translation: CASSLALGTGDEQYF.

In this sample, this clone turned up once. J is TRBJ2-3 and V is TRBV14; 7 nucleotides agree with TRBD2. After removal of 1 base from V and 2 bases from J, the junction contained 6 bases not matched to a gene. This CDR3 is built from 16 residues. Germline CDR1 reads SGHDN; CDR2 reads FVKESK. As DNA, the CDR3 is TGTGCCAGCAGCCAAGCTGCTAGCGGACTCACAGATACGCAGTATTTT. Translation gives CASSQAASGLTDTQYF.

The V gene is TRBV30, the J gene TRBJ1-1; D is perhaps TRBD1 (5 bases). Per germline, CDR1 GTSNPN and CDR2 SVGIG (reference sequence). The CDR3 loop spans 12 amino acids. The germline V and J ends were trimmed by 3 bases and 5 bases, with 10 bases remaining between them. CDR3 region: CAWRGLGTEAFF. The CDR3 DNA reads as TGTGCCTGGAGGGGGCTGGGGACTGAAGCTTTCTTT.

The chain recombines TRBV27 with TRBJ1-2; D might be TRBD1 (5 bases). CDR1 is MNHEY and CDR2 is SMNVEV in the germline V gene (reference sequence). V was clipped by 7 bases and J by 4 bases, with 13 bases between them. The CDR3 runs 13 residues. The CDR3 bases are TGTGCCAGCACCAAGGGGCCTAGCTATGGCTACACCTTC. It translates to CASTKGPSYGYTF.

This CDR3 is CASSSLPSGANVLTF. The CDR3 coding sequence is TGTGCCAGCAGTTCCCTTCCCTCTGGGGCCAACGTCCTGACTTTC. The rearrangement links TRBV28 to TRBJ2-6; no reliable D call. In germline, CDR1 is MDHEN, CDR2 SYDVKM. V lost 4 bases and J 0 bases, leaving 7 bases between the germline ends. The CDR3 is made up of 15 amino acids. Supplemented by reference TRBV28 and TRBJ2-6, the full variable domain reads DVKVTQSSRYLVKRTGEKVFLECVQDMDHENMFWYRQDPGLGLRLIYFSYDVKMKEKGDIPEGYSVSREKKERFSLILESASTNQTSMYLCASSSLPSGANVLTFGAGSRLTVL.

This chain links TRBV4-1 with TRBJ2-1, with 10 bases lining up with TRBD2. The CDR3 length is 15 residues. Germline CDR1 reads MGHRA; CDR2 reads YSYEKL. J lost 4 bases, V lost 1 base, and 1 base had no gene match. The CDR3 spells CASSQGTSGYNEQFF. CDR3 coding DNA: TGCGCCAGCAGCCAAGGGACTAGCGGTTACAATGAGCAGTTCTTC.

The rearrangement joins TRBV11-1 to TRBJ2-7, with D maybe TRBD1 (6 bases). Germline CDR1 SGHAT, CDR2 FQDESV (reference sequence). The CDR3 extends over 16 amino acids. Deletions cut 0 bases from V and 0 bases from J, with 12 bases between. This CDR3 is CASSLAATGTSYEQYF. The CDR3 coding sequence is TGTGCCAGCAGCTTAGCGGCCACAGGGACCTCCTACGAGCAGTACTTC.

The sample holds one count of this clone. The chain uses TRBV5-4 and TRBJ2-5; 10 bases fit TRBD2. The junction had 7 bases not matched to a gene; V was cut back by 5 bases and J by 0 bases. Germline V gene data show CDR1 as SGHNT and CDR2 as YYREEE (reference sequence). The CDR3 runs to 16 residues. The CDR3 bases are TGTGCCAGCAGGGATACTAGCGGGGAGAACCAAGAGACCCAGTACTTC. Translating it yields CASRDTSGENQETQYF.

The chain is built from TRBV7-2 and TRBJ2-3; D not resolved. This CDR3 contains 16 residues. Trimming took 6 bases from V and 5 from J, leaving 21 bases between them. Germline lookup yields CDR1 SGHTA and CDR2 FQGNSA. In DNA, the CDR3 is TGTGCCAGCAGTACGGAGACCGGCCCCCTACGAGATACGCAGTATTTT. Translating gives CASSTETGPLRDTQYF.

Written as DNA, the CDR3 is TGTGCCAGCAGCCATAGCGGGGGGGCCCTAGATACGCAGTATTTT. Its protein is CASSHSGGALDTQYF. The chain employs TRBV7-3 and TRBJ2-3, with 11 bases lining up with TRBD2. The CDR3 consists of 15 residues. J was trimmed by 5 bases and V by 5 bases; bases with no gene match: 6. The germline gives CDR1 SGHTA, CDR2 FQGTGA. Full variable domain (missing parts from reference TRBV7-3 and TRBJ2-3): GAGVSQTPSNKVTEKGKYVELRCDPISGHTALYWYRQSLGQGPEFLIYFQGTGAADDSGLPNDRFFAVRPEGSVSTLKIQRTERGDSAVYLCASSHSGGALDTQYFGPGTRLTVL.

This chain connects TRBV2 to TRBJ2-7; D call uncertain. Germline V gene sequence: CDR1 SNHLY, CDR2 FYNNEI. The CDR3 is made up of 13 amino acids. Trimming left V 8 bases short and J 2 bases short, with 13 bases between. CDR3 coding DNA: TGTGCCAGCGGAACTACGGCGGCCTACGAGCAGTACTTC. As protein: CASGTTAAYEQYF.

The chain uses TRBV28 and TRBJ2-1; 8 nucleotides match TRBD1. The CDR3 is made up of 15 amino acids. V was pared by 2 bases and J by 7 bases, with 7 bases of the junction left unmatched. Germline CDR1 MDHEN, CDR2 SYDVKM. The CDR3 sequence is CASSLGQGRENEQFF. CDR3 in DNA: TGTGCCAGCAGTTTAGGACAGGGAAGGGAGAATGAGCAGTTCTTC.

The chain is built from TRBV30 and TRBJ1-4; perhaps TRBD1 as D (6 bases). The germline V gene encodes CDR1 GTSNPN and CDR2 SVGIG (reference sequence). The ends were cut back, 0 bases at V and 4 bases at J, with 12 bases in the middle. This CDR3 comprises 15 residues. The chain's CDR3 is CAWSVPGTFNEKLFF. CDR3 sequence (DNA): TGTGCCTGGAGTGTACCCGGGACATTTAATGAAAAACTGTTTTTT.

The gene calls are TRBV5-5 and TRBJ2-2; 11 bases align to TRBD1. With 3 bases clipped from V and 4 bases from J, the junction kept 2 bases outside the gene matches. The CDR3 contains 15 residues. Germline lookup yields CDR1 SGHKS and CDR2 YYEKEE (reference sequence). In DNA form, the CDR3 reads TGTGCCAGCAGCTGGACAGGGGGCGGCACCGGGGAGCTGTTTTTT. This sequence encodes CASSWTGGGTGELFF.

The chain combines TRBV27 with TRBJ1-6, with a possible D match to TRBD1 (6 bases). V lost 5 bases to trimming and J lost 0 bases, with 17 bases between them. CDR1 MNHEY and CDR2 SMNVEV come from the germline V gene (reference sequence). The CDR3 loop spans 18 amino acids. CDR3 sequence reads: CASSPGTTYSSYNSPLHF. CDR3 coding DNA: TGTGCCAGCAGTCCCGGGACAACATACAGCTCCTATAATTCACCCCTCCACTTT.

This clone was seen just once. This rearrangement joins TRBV30 to TRBJ1-3; D not certain. The ends were cut back, 1 base at V and 0 bases at J, with 7 bases in the middle. This CDR3 region has 14 residues. CDR1 and CDR2 from the germline V gene are GTSNPN and SVGIG (reference sequence). The CDR3 here is CAWSGGHSGNTIYF. CDR3 DNA sequence: TGTGCCTGGAGTGGAGGGCACTCTGGAAACACCATATATTTT.

V is TRBV19 and J is TRBJ1-1; TRBD1 matches 8 bases. CDR3 length: 13 amino acids. Per germline, CDR1 LNHDA and CDR2 SQIVND (reference sequence). The V segment lost 6 bases and the J segment 5 bases; nucleotides outside the gene matches: 5. CDR3 amino acids: CASRTNRGTEAFF. For the CDR3, the DNA is TGTGCCAGTAGGACCAACAGGGGGACTGAAGCTTTCTTT. Supplemented by reference TRBV19 and TRBJ1-1, the full variable domain reads DGGITQSPKYLFRKEGQNVTLSCEQNLNHDAMYWYRQDPGQGLRLIYYSQIVNDFQKGDIAEGYSVSREKKESFPLTVTSAQKNPTAFYLCASRTNRGTEAFFGQGTRLTVV.

The chain couples TRBV6-6 to TRBJ2-5; TRBD2 matches 11 bases. The germline CDR1 and CDR2 sequences are MNHNY and SVGAGI (reference sequence). The CDR3 totals 16 residues. Trimming removed 0 bases from V and 3 bases from J; junction bases left unmatched: 3. CDR3 region: CASSYSLAGVEETQYF. The CDR3 nucleotides are TGTGCCAGCAGTTACTCACTAGCGGGAGTTGAAGAGACCCAGTACTTC.

The V gene is TRBV29-1, the J gene TRBJ2-1; 11 bases fit TRBD2. Trimming at V came to 4 bases and at J to 0 bases, leaving 8 bases not matched to a gene. The CDR3 has 17 amino acids. The germline gives CDR1 SQVTM, CDR2 ANQGSEA. The CDR3 DNA sequence: TGCAGCGTTGTCCTGATAGCGGGGGGGCACTCCTACAATGAGCAGTTCTTC. Residues: CSVVLIAGGHSYNEQFF.

The CDR3 DNA reads TGCGCCAGCAGCTTCGGTACGGGTGAGCAGTTCTTC. Translating it yields CASSFGTGEQFF. The chain recombines TRBV5-1 with TRBJ2-1; D unresolved. This CDR3 region has 12 residues. The germline V and J ends were trimmed by 2 bases and 9 bases, with 9 bases remaining between them. CDR1 and CDR2 (germline): SGHRS, YFSETQ.

V gene TRBV27 combines with J gene TRBJ1-2; 10 bases match TRBD1. This CDR3 is 14 amino acids long. Germline values: CDR1 MNHEY, CDR2 SMNVEV (reference sequence). The junction had 4 bases not matched to a gene; V was cut back by 5 bases and J by 4 bases. DNA for the CDR3: TGTGCCAGCAGTCCTAGGACAGGGGGCTATGGCTACACCTTC. It codes for CASSPRTGGYGYTF.